This TCR beta chain was retrieved from a study of blood T cell repertoires in COVID-19. For the study at large: Donors in the United States, Italy and Spain gave samples during acute or convalescent COVID-19. PBMCs, B-cell-depleted T cells, or T cells provided the cDNA or gDNA that made up the material.

Profiled with immunoSEQ multiplex PCR; TCRdb holds only in-frame clones, not every one. The data show 250,000 to 350,000 clones, roughly 90% seen once. Trimming took 5 bases from V and 4 from J, leaving 9 bases between them. Germline lookup yields CDR1 LNHDA and CDR2 SQIVND (reference sequence). This CDR3 comprises 13 residues. J is TRBJ1-5 and V is TRBV19; tentatively, D is TRBD1 (6 bases). Sequenced sample: peripheral blood. The TCR originated in a woman in her 40s who had recovered from COVID-19. The CDR3 region is CASSYTGNQPQHF. As DNA, the CDR3 is TGTGCCAGTAGTTATACAGGGAATCAGCCCCAGCATTTT.